This entry lists 26 T cell receptor beta chains sequenced from one sample in a study of blood T cell repertoires in COVID-19. Clones were sequenced by immunoSEQ multiplex PCR, and TCRdb holds only the in-frame ones, with some missing. The sample holds about 200,000 clones; just over 85% are singletons and the top ten take 4% to 4.5%. Sequences were obtained from peripheral blood. Receptors were obtained from a man aged 50 or older with acute or convalescent COVID-19.

The chain carries TRBV28 and TRBJ1-2; D not resolved. With 7 bases removed from V and 8 bases from J, the gap between germline ends came to 14 bases. CDR3 size: 12 residues. Germline V gives CDR1 MDHEN, CDR2 SYDVKM. The CDR3 DNA is TGTGCCAGCACGAGCGGGAGAGGCGGCTACACCTTC. As protein: CASTSGRGGYTF.

The chain is built from TRBV18 and TRBJ2-1; 9 bases are a match to TRBD1. CDR3 length: 17 amino acids. Germline V gene sequence: CDR1 KGHSH, CDR2 LQKENI. Trimming at V came to 3 bases and at J to 2 bases, leaving 8 bases not matched to a gene. In nucleotides, the CDR3 is TGTGCCAGCTCACCCAATTCCGGGACAGGGACCTACAATGAGCAGTTCTTC. Its protein product is CASSPNSGTGTYNEQFF.

The chain employs TRBV9 and TRBJ1-1, with D tentatively TRBD1 (6 bases). V was clipped by 4 bases and J by 2 bases, with 21 bases between them. Germline CDR1 SGDLS, CDR2 YYNGEE. The CDR3 covers 17 residues. In nucleotides, the CDR3 is TGTGCCAGCAGCCCCCCCCTGGTACAGGGAACTAACACTGAAGCTTTCTTT. It codes for CASSPPLVQGTNTEAFF.

V is TRBV5-6 and J is TRBJ2-3; 8 nucleotides agree with TRBD1. This CDR3 contains 15 residues. The V gene end was trimmed by 4 bases and the J gene end by 2 bases; junction bases not matched to a gene: 6. CDR1 and CDR2 from the germline V gene are SGHDT and YYEEEE. The CDR3 protein is CASSLRTGSTDTQYF. The CDR3 DNA follows: TGTGCCAGCAGCCTAAGGACAGGGTCCACAGATACGCAGTATTTT.

This clone was detected only once. The chain combines TRBV18 with TRBJ2-6, with D possibly being TRBD1 (5 bases). Looked up from germline, CDR1 is KGHSH and CDR2 is LQKENI. Trimming took off 6 bases at V and 4 bases at J, with 13 bases between the two ends. The CDR3 length is 15 residues. The CDR3 DNA is TGTGCCAGCTCTCCCAGGGCTTCCGGGGCCAACGTCCTGACTTTC. Translated, it gives CASSPRASGANVLTF.

This chain joins TRBV18 and TRBJ1-1, with no clear D. The CDR3 is 15 residues long. From germline, CDR1 is KGHSH and CDR2 LQKENI. V gave up 3 bases and J gave up 3 bases, with 14 bases separating them. CDR3 coding DNA: TGTGCCAGCTCACCTCTAGCACGCGGGGACACTGAAGCTTTCTTT. Protein product: CASSPLARGDTEAFF.

The chain links TRBV5-4 to TRBJ2-2; no clear D gene. The CDR3 contains 15 residues. The germline V gene encodes CDR1 SGHNT and CDR2 YYREEE (reference sequence). V lost 0 bases, J lost 1 base, and 7 bases lay in between. The CDR3 sequence: CASSLAAVNTGELFF. The CDR3 bases are TGTGCCAGCAGCTTGGCGGCGGTGAACACCGGGGAGCTGTTTTTT. Looking up the rest from reference TRBV5-4 and TRBJ2-2 gives the full variable domain: ETGVTQSPTHLIKTRGQQVTLRCSSQSGHNTVSWYQQALGQGPQFIFQYYREEENGRGNFPPRFSGLQFPNYSSELNVNALELDDSALYLCASSLAAVNTGELFFGEGSRLTVL.

The chain couples TRBV19 to TRBJ2-2, with unresolved D. From germline, CDR1 is LNHDA and CDR2 SQIVND (reference sequence). V was pared by 3 bases and J by 6 bases, with 14 bases between. This CDR3 has 15 amino acids. CDR3 loop: CASSIPGSASGELFF. CDR3 nucleotides: TGTGCCAGTAGTATCCCCGGTTCTGCCTCCGGGGAGCTGTTTTTT.

The sample holds one count of this clone. J is TRBJ2-6 and V is TRBV19; D remains ambiguous. CDR3 length: 17 residues. Per germline, CDR1 LNHDA and CDR2 SQIVND (reference sequence). Deletions cut 6 bases from V and 0 bases from J, with 15 bases between. Written as DNA, the CDR3 is TGTGCCAGTAGGTACACACCCGCATCCTCTGGGGCCAACGTCCTGACTTTC. This encodes CASRYTPASSGANVLTF.

The CDR3 spells CASSFRGGPDTQYF. In nucleotides, the CDR3 is TGTGCCAGCAGCTTTCGGGGGGGGCCAGATACGCAGTATTTT. The chain links TRBV5-4 to TRBJ2-3, with 8 bases matching TRBD2. The CDR3 runs 14 residues. The junction had 3 bases not matched to a gene; V was cut back by 2 bases and J by 4 bases. Germline assignment: CDR1 SGHNT and CDR2 YYREEE (reference sequence).

The chain combines TRBV11-2 with TRBJ2-2, with unresolved D. This CDR3 region has 17 residues. Per the germline V gene, CDR1 is SGHAT and CDR2 is FQNNGV. Trimming stripped 3 bases from V and 10 bases from J, with 24 bases between. CDR3 DNA: TGTGCCAGCAGCTTCTTGCTGATTTCCCCAGAAGCGAAGGAGCTGTTTTTT. As protein: CASSFLLISPEAKELFF.

The chain carries TRBV2 and TRBJ1-2; 8 positions agree with TRBD1. V shed 2 bases, J shed 5 bases, and the junction held 4 bases outside the gene matches. This CDR3 spans 14 amino acids. CDR1 is SNHLY, CDR2 FYNNEI, per germline. CDR3 bases: TGTGCCAGCAGTGAAAAAACAGGGGGGTATGGCTACACCTTC. This translates into CASSEKTGGYGYTF.

This chain uses TRBV6-5 with TRBJ1-1, with D possibly TRBD1 on 5 matching bases. Trimming took 2 bases from V and 7 from J, leaving 14 bases between them. CDR1 is MNHEY and CDR2 is SVGAGI in the germline V gene. This CDR3 has 14 residues. The CDR3 region has the DNA TGTGCCAGCAGTTACGAAGGTCCGGGGGTTGAAGCTTTCTTT. Amino acid sequence: CASSYEGPGVEAFF.

V usage is TRBV5-1 and J usage is TRBJ1-2; TRBD1 might be the D (6 bases). V lost 3 bases and J lost 4, with 16 bases in between. CDR1 and CDR2 (germline): SGHRS, YFSETQ. The CDR3 sequence is 15 residues long. The DNA for the CDR3 is TGCGCCAGCAGCTATACTACAGGGTTTAGCTATGGCTACACCTTC. Translation gives CASSYTTGFSYGYTF. Variable domain in full (rest from reference TRBV5-1 and TRBJ1-2): KAGVTQTPRYLIKTRGQQVTLSCSPISGHRSVSWYQQTPGQGLQFLFEYFSETQRNKGNFPGRFSGRQFSNSRSEMNVSTLELGDSALYLCASSYTTGFSYGYTFGSGTRLTVV.

The chain recombines TRBV27 with TRBJ1-5; 7 bases match TRBD1. CDR1 is MNHEY and CDR2 is SMNVEV in the germline V gene (reference sequence). V shed 1 base and J 4 bases; nucleotides not matched to a gene: 13. This CDR3 is built from 18 residues. CDR3 in amino acids: CASSLLPPRQGSNQPQHF. The CDR3 DNA sequence: TGTGCCAGCAGTTTATTACCACCTCGACAGGGCTCAAATCAGCCCCAGCATTTT.

The chain combines TRBV6-5 with TRBJ1-2; 7 positions match TRBD1. The length of the CDR3 is 15 residues. CDR1 MNHEY and CDR2 SVGAGI come from the germline V gene. Trimming at V came to 6 bases and at J to 5 bases, leaving 12 bases not matched to a gene. CDR3 in DNA: TGTGCCAGCAGCCTGCAGGGACAGCCAAGATATGGCTACACCTTC. It yields the protein CASSLQGQPRYGYTF.

V is TRBV7-6 and J is TRBJ2-2, with D maybe TRBD2 (5 bases). Trimming shortened V by 2 bases and J by 3 bases, and 16 bases separated the two germline ends. CDR1 is SGHVS and CDR2 is FNYEAQ in the germline V gene. CDR3 length: 17 amino acids. The DNA for the CDR3 is TGTGCCAGCAGCTTACCCAGAACCGGGATATACACCGGGGAGCTGTTTTTT. Its translation is CASSLPRTGIYTGELFF.

V gene TRBV2 combines with J gene TRBJ1-5; 11 bases fit TRBD1. The CDR3 is made up of 17 amino acids. Germline V CDR1 and CDR2: SNHLY, FYNNEI. Trimming removed 2 bases from V and 0 bases from J; junction bases left unmatched: 3. In nucleotides, the CDR3 is TGTGCCAGCAGTGAAAGGACAGGGGGCTTTAGCAATCAGCCCCAGCATTTT. This encodes CASSERTGGFSNQPQHF.

The chain combines TRBV18 with TRBJ1-5; 8 nucleotides match TRBD1. Germline V gene lookup returns CDR1 KGHSH and CDR2 LQKENI. The CDR3 runs 15 residues. Unmatched junction bases numbered 7, after V lost 2 bases and J lost 7 bases. The CDR3 DNA reads as TGTGCCAGCTCACCAGGAGGACAGGGTGGGCAGCCCCAGCATTTT. Protein: CASSPGGQGGQPQHF.

The CDR3 nucleotides are TGTGCCAGCAGCCAAGGACTCAATCAGCCCCAGCATTTT. This sequence encodes CASSQGLNQPQHF. The rearrangement uses TRBV14 and TRBJ1-5; unclear D gene. V lost 1 base to trimming and J lost 3 bases, with 4 bases between them. Germline loops: CDR1 SGHDN, CDR2 FVKESK. This CDR3 is 13 amino acids long. The variable domain in full, with the rest retrieved from reference TRBV14 and TRBJ1-5, is EAGVTQFPSHSVIEKGQTVTLRCDPISGHDNLYWYRRVMGKEIKFLLHFVKESKQDESGMPNNRFLAERTGGTYSTLKVQPAELEDSGVYFCASSQGLNQPQHFGDGTRLSIL.

The chain is built from TRBV3-1 (or the pseudogene TRBV3-2) and TRBJ1-5; D gene uncertain. V dropped 6 bases and J dropped 3 bases, with 6 bases sitting between them. This CDR3 region has 12 residues. CDR1 LGHDT and CDR2 YNNKEL come from the germline V gene (reference sequence). CDR3: CASSRLNQPQHF. CDR3 bases: TGTGCCAGCAGTCGACTCAATCAGCCCCAGCATTTT.

The gene calls are TRBV6-6 and TRBJ1-2; 7 bases match TRBD1. J was trimmed by 7 bases and V by 6 bases; bases with no gene match: 11. CDR1 is MNHNY, CDR2 SVGAGI, per germline (reference sequence). CDR3 length equals 14 residues. This CDR3 is CASRPPGQSFGYTF. CDR3 nucleotides: TGTGCCAGCAGGCCACCGGGACAGTCATTTGGCTACACCTTC.

The chain links TRBV16 to TRBJ1-1, with D uncertain. Germline V lookup: CDR1 KGHSY, CDR2 FQNENV. V shed 4 bases and J shed 2 bases, with 17 bases lying between them. There are 16 residues in the CDR3. The CDR3 DNA is TGTGCCAGCAGCCCCCCAAACGGGGTTTTCAACACTGAAGCTTTCTTT. Residues: CASSPPNGVFNTEAFF.

The gene calls are TRBV10-2 and TRBJ1-4; 10 nucleotides match TRBD1. Germline V gives CDR1 WSHSY, CDR2 SAAADI. There are 16 residues in the CDR3. Germline trimming cut 6 bases from V and 2 bases from J; bases unmatched to any gene: 6. The CDR3 sequence is CASRTGTGVTNEKLFF. The CDR3 DNA reads TGCGCCAGCAGAACCGGGACAGGGGTTACTAATGAAAAACTGTTTTTT.

This chain uses TRBV7-9 with TRBJ2-7; TRBD1 is a possible D gene (5 bases). CDR1 is SEHNR, CDR2 FQNEAQ, per germline (reference sequence). The V end was cut by 6 bases, the J end by 0 bases, with 9 bases between. This CDR3 has 13 residues. CDR3 DNA: TGTGCCAGCAGATCGACAGCCTCCTACGAGCAGTACTTC. This codes for CASRSTASYEQYF.

The V and J genes are TRBV6-1 and TRBJ1-5; TRBD1 matches at 9 bases. The V gene end was trimmed by 2 bases and the J gene end by 6 bases; junction bases not matched to a gene: 8. CDR1 and CDR2 (germline): MNHNS, SASEGT. The CDR3 has 16 amino acids. The CDR3 is CASSEIMGQGGQPQHF. The CDR3, as DNA: TGTGCCAGCAGTGAAATTATGGGACAGGGCGGTCAGCCCCAGCATTTT.